This TCR beta chain came from a study of T cell repertoires in cytomegalovirus infection. Study context: The study used recently identified HLA-C-restricted and well-studied HLA-B-restricted CMV epitopes. Public TCR beta signatures marked donors with CMV infection and the matching HLA. Overall study results and limits: The cumulative frequency of public TCR beta families distinguished individuals who carried CMV together with the relevant HLA. HLA-C-restricted, CMV-specific TCR beta clonotypes were dominant ex vivo.

TCRdb used MiXCR to reprocess the reads, holding one entry per CDR3 protein. The sample comprises around 900,000 distinct CDR3 sequences, about a third of which are singletons, and over 10% rests with the top ten. CDR3 length: 12 residues. V was pared by 0 bases and J by 7 bases, with 7 bases between. Germline lookup yields CDR1 SGHRS and CDR2 YFSETQ. On this clonotype: The antigen is undetermined.

The specimen was cultured CD8+ T cells from PBMCs, collected from culture after CMV antigen stimulation. V gene TRBV5-1 combines with J gene TRBJ1-1; no clear D gene. The TCR originated in a human donor in good health (CMV status not recorded). Some clones in this sample may be carry-over from other donors' samples. CDR3 sequence (DNA): TGCGCCAGCAGCTTGGTTGAGAGTGAAGCTTTCTTT. This sequence encodes CASSLVESEAFF.